This T cell receptor (beta chain) came from a study of neurological immune-mediated disorders. Study-wide findings and caveats: When the repertoires were sorted by phylogenetic grouping, those of 18 of 34 multiple sclerosis patients ended up in one related-CDR3 cluster, a possible signature.

This clonotype was detected many times. No antigen is known for it. From germline, CDR1 is SGHDN and CDR2 FVKESK. The CDR3 totals 15 residues. Trimming cost V 3 bases and J 0 bases, with 9 bases left between them. TCRdb recomputed calls from the 5' RACE reads with MiXCR, one row per CDR3 protein. The sample includes 55,000 to 80,000 distinct CDR3 sequences, under 5.5% of them seen just once. The rearrangement links TRBV14 to TRBJ2-1; D unresolved. The sequence came from a woman in her fifties or sixties with multiple sclerosis. The sample comprised PBMCs. The CDR3 sequence: CASSHTAVSYNEQFF. CDR3 bases: TGTGCCAGCAGCCACACAGCCGTCTCCTACAATGAGCAGTTCTTC.